This TCR beta chain was retrieved from a study of T cell responses to AZD1222 COVID-19 vaccine. Repertoires were generated with immunoSEQ multiplex PCR, while TCRdb's copy carries only in-frame clones and drops some. The data contain around 130,000 clones, 86% of them seen just once; the ten biggest clones take up 3%. This clone turned up a few times. Its target is unknown. Whole-study findings and limits: Repertoire samples came only from after the peak T cell response. Variant regions that are unmutated are reportedly the target of nearly half of spike-specific TCRs.

V was clipped by 2 bases and J by 8 bases; unmatched bases: 7. The CDR3 covers 16 residues. Germline V CDR1 and CDR2: LNHNV, YYDKDF (reference sequence). Here the sequenced sample was peripheral blood, taken 28 days after the second AZD1222 dose. The rearrangement joins TRBV15 to TRBJ1-6; the match to TRBD1 covers 9 bases. The clonotype comes from an adult who received the AZD1222 COVID-19 vaccine. CDR3: CATSRLIDRGDSPLHF. The CDR3 DNA reads TGTGCCACCAGCAGACTAATAGACAGGGGGGATTCACCCCTCCACTTT.